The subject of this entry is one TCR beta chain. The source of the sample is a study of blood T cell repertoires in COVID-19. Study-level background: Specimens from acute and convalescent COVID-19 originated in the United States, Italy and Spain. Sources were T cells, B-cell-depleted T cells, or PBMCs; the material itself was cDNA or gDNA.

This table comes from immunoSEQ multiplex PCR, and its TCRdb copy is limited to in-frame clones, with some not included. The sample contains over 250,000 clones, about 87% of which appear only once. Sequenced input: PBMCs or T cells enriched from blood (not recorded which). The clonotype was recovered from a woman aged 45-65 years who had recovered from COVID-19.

DNA of the CDR3: TGTGCCAGCAGCGCCCCTCAAGGGACTAGCGATAGGTACAATGAGCAGTTCTTC. Protein sequence: CASSAPQGTSDRYNEQFF. The V gene is TRBV9, the J gene TRBJ2-1; 10 nucleotides align to TRBD2. The CDR3 is 18 residues long. The ends lost 3 bases at V and 4 bases at J; junction bases unmatched: 13. Germline V gene sequence: CDR1 SGDLS, CDR2 YYNGEE.